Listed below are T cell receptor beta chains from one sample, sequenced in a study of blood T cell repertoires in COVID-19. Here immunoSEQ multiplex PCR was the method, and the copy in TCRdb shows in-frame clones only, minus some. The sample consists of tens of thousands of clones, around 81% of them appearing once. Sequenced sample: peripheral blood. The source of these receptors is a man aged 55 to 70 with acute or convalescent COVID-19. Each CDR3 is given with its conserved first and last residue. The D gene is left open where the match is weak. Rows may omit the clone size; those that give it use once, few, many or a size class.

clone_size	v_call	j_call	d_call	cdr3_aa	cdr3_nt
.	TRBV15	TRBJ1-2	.	CATSRDREAYGYTF	TGTGCCACCAGCAGAGACAGGGAGGCCTATGGCTACACCTTC
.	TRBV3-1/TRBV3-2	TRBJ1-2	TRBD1	CASSQTGQGQGYTF	TGTGCCAGCAGCCAAACGGGACAGGGACAGGGCTACACCTTC
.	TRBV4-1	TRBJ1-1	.	CASSPYGSRDTEAFF	TGCGCCAGCAGCCCGTACGGGTCTCGGGACACTGAAGCTTTCTTT
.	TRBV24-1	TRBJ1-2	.	CATSDLGTNYGYTF	TGTGCCACCAGTGATTTGGGGACAAACTATGGCTACACCTTC
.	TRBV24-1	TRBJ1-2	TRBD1	CATSDSGQGAVDYGYTF	TGTGCCACCAGTGATTCGGGACAGGGGGCGGTCGACTATGGCTACACCTTC
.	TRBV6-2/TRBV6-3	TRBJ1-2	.	CASSYSVWQTSYGYTF	TGTGCCAGCAGTTACTCGGTCTGGCAGACATCCTATGGCTACACCTTC
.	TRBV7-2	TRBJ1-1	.	CASSLQADKNTEAFF	TGTGCCAGCAGCTTACAGGCAGATAAGAACACTGAAGCTTTCTTT
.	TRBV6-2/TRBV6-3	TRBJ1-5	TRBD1	CASSYSAGTGNQPQHF	TGTGCCAGCAGTTACTCGGCCGGGACAGGGAATCAGCCCCAGCATTTT
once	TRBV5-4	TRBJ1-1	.	CASSLDLTTEAFF	TGTGCCAGCAGCTTGGATTTGACTACTGAAGCTTTCTTT
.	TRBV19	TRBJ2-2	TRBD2	CASEGGGAAGELFF	TGTGCCAGCGAAGGCGGGGGGGCCGCCGGGGAGCTGTTTTTT
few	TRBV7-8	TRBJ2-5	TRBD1	CASSLGQGGVVTQYF	TGTGCCAGCAGCTTAGGACAGGGGGGAGTTGTGACCCAGTACTTC
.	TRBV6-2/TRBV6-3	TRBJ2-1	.	CASSPGTGVSNEQFF	TGTGCCAGCAGCCCCGGGACTGGGGTCTCCAATGAGCAGTTCTTC
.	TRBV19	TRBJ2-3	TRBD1	CASSETGGDTQYF	TGTGCCAGTAGCGAAACAGGGGGGGATACGCAGTATTTT
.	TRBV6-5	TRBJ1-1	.	CASSYSSGGDAFF	TGTGCCAGCAGTTACTCGAGCGGAGGTGACGCTTTCTTT
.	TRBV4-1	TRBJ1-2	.	CASSQGQTRDYGYTF	TGCGCCAGCAGCCAAGGCCAGACGCGGGATTATGGCTACACCTTC
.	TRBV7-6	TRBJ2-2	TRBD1	CASSVGTDYTGELFF	TGTGCCAGCAGCGTAGGGACAGACTACACCGGGGAGCTGTTTTTT
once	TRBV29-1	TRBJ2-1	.	CSVTEPSYNEQFF	TGCAGCGTAACAGAACCCTCCTACAATGAGCAGTTCTTC
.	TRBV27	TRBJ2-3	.	CASSLLLPLRGVDTQYF	TGTGCCAGCAGTCTACTACTACCGCTCAGGGGAGTAGATACGCAGTATTTT
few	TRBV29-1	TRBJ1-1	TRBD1	CSAGQGRTEAFF	TGCAGCGCTGGACAGGGAAGGACTGAAGCTTTCTTT
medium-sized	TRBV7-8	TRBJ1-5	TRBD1	CASSHGQGAGSQPQHF	TGTGCCAGCAGCCACGGACAGGGGGCAGGTAGTCAGCCCCAGCATTTT
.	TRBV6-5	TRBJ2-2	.	CASRFQGPGELFF	TGTGCCAGCAGATTCCAGGGGCCCGGGGAGCTGTTTTTT
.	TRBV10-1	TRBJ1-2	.	CASSEQQGPGGYTF	TGCGCCAGCAGTGAGCAACAGGGCCCGGGTGGCTACACCTTC
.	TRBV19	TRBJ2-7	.	CASSIGTRGPYEQYF	TGTGCCAGTAGTATCGGGACCAGGGGTCCCTACGAGCAGTACTTC
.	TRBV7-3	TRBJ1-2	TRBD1	CASSADRGGGYTF	TGTGCCAGCAGCGCGGACAGGGGGGGTGGCTACACCTTC
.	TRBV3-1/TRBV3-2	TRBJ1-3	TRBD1	CASSPAGQGHSGNTIYF	TGTGCCAGCAGCCCCGCGGGACAGGGCCACTCTGGAAACACCATATATTTT
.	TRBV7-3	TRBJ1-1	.	CASSLMGGEAFF	TGTGCCAGCAGCTTAATGGGAGGTGAAGCTTTCTTT
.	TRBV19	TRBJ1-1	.	CASRRVLMNTEAFF	TGTGCCAGTAGGAGGGTCCTCATGAACACTGAAGCTTTCTTT
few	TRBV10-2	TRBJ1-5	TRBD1	CASSLTGSNQPQHF	TGCGCCAGCAGTCTGACAGGGAGCAATCAGCCCCAGCATTTT
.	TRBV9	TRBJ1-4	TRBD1	CASSVAGGQREKLFF	TGTGCCAGCAGCGTAGCAGGGGGACAGAGGGAAAAACTGTTTTTT
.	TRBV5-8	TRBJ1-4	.	CASRPRTEDNEKLFF	TGTGCCAGCAGGCCCCGGACAGAGGATAATGAAAAACTGTTTTTT
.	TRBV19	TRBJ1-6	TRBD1	CASSVTGVVNNSPLHF	TGTGCCAGTAGTGTCACAGGGGTGGTCAATAATTCACCCCTCCACTTT
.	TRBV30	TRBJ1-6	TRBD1	CAWRSAGTAYNSPLHF	TGTGCCTGGAGGTCCGCCGGGACAGCGTATAATTCACCCCTCCACTTT
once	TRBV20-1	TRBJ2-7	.	CSAREGYEQYF	TGCAGTGCTAGGGAGGGTTACGAGCAGTACTTC
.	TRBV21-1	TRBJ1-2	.	CASSKVVYGYTF	TGTGCCAGCAGCAAAGTAGTCTATGGCTACACCTTC
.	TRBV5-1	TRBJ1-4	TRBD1	CASRYTGGPNEKLFF	TGCGCCAGCAGATACACAGGGGGACCTAATGAAAAACTGTTTTTT
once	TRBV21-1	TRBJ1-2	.	CASSSQHQGQDGYTF	TGTGCCAGCAGCTCCCAGCATCAGGGGCAAGATGGCTACACCTTC
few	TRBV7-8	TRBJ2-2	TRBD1	CASRRGTTGELFF	TGTGCCAGCCGCAGGGGGACCACCGGGGAGCTGTTTTTT